Below are 11 T cell receptor beta chains sequenced from a single sample in a study of shared clonotypes between healthy human individuals. The table came from immunoSEQ multiplex PCR; TCRdb's copy has only in-frame clones and leaves some out. The data show roughly 2 million clones, 85% to 95% seen once. Sequencing was done on a sample of naive CD4+ T cells sorted from blood. Subset described: CD45RA+ positively selected. The receptors come from a man younger than 30 in good health.

This sequence joins TRBV6-1 and TRBJ2-1, with D perhaps TRBD1 or TRBD2 (5 bases each). Germline CDR1 and CDR2: MNHNS and SASEGT. V lost 2 bases, J lost 6 bases, and 17 bases lay in between. The CDR3 extends over 16 amino acids. The CDR3 nucleotides are TGTGCCAGCAGTGAATTCCCCGGGGCAGTGGGCAATGAGCAGTTCTTC. Translation: CASSEFPGAVGNEQFF.

The genes are TRBV5-6 and TRBJ1-2; D is perhaps TRBD1 (5 bases). V shed 0 bases and J shed 13 bases, with 16 bases lying between them. The CDR3 extends over 13 amino acids. Germline-derived CDR1 and CDR2 are SGHDT and YYEEEE. The CDR3 DNA reads as TGTGCCAGCAGCTTGGCCGGGGCCGGGAGTCCCACCTTC. It encodes CASSLAGAGSPTF.

This chain uses TRBV6-1 with TRBJ2-7; 10 bases map to TRBD1. The J segment lost 6 bases and the V segment lost 6 bases, leaving 8 bases of the junction unmatched. This CDR3 comprises 14 residues. Germline values: CDR1 MNHNS, CDR2 SASEGT. Here the CDR3 DNA reads TGTGCCAGCAGAACCGGGACAGGGGTCGGCGAGCAGTACTTC. Protein product: CASRTGTGVGEQYF.

The chain combines TRBV7-6 with TRBJ2-5; D gene uncertain. The CDR3 contains 12 residues. Deletions cut 1 base from V and 5 bases from J, with 5 bases between. Germline assignment: CDR1 SGHVS and CDR2 FNYEAQ. CDR3 region: CASSLVAETQYF. CDR3 bases: TGTGCCAGCAGCTTAGTGGCGGAGACCCAGTACTTC.

The V gene is TRBV7-8, the J gene TRBJ2-7; 10 bases agree with TRBD2. The CDR3 has 16 residues. V lost 3 bases and J lost 5; bases outside the gene matches: 10. Germline CDR1 reads SGHVS; CDR2 reads FQNEAQ. In DNA form, the CDR3 reads TGTGCCAGCAGCTTCCCATTTCCTAGCGGGAGTCACGAGCAGTACTTC. Residues: CASSFPFPSGSHEQYF.

This clone occurred once. The chain uses TRBV29-1 and TRBJ2-4, with unresolved D. V lost 4 bases to trimming and J lost 12 bases, with 22 bases between them. Germline V gene lookup returns CDR1 SQVTM and CDR2 ANQGSEA. This CDR3 spans 14 amino acids. CDR3 protein: CSVGGVDSQGPQYF. In nucleotides, the CDR3 is TGCAGCGTTGGAGGTGTAGACTCCCAAGGGCCTCAGTACTTC. The full variable domain, completed using reference TRBV29-1 and TRBJ2-4, is SAVISQKPSRDICQRGTSLTIQCQVDSQVTMMFWYRQQPGQSLTLIATANQGSEATYESGFVIDKFPISRPNLTFSTLTVSNMSPEDSSIYLCSVGGVDSQGPQYFGAGTRLSVL.

The V gene is TRBV18, the J gene TRBJ2-5; 10 nucleotides agree with TRBD1. The CDR3 runs to 19 residues. V was pared by 0 bases and J by 10 bases, with 20 bases of the junction left unmatched. The germline V gene encodes CDR1 KGHSH and CDR2 LQKENI. The CDR3 region is CASSPPRDRGRRAYDGQYF. Written as DNA, the CDR3 is TGTGCCAGCTCACCACCTAGGGACAGGGGCCGTCGTGCATACGATGGCCAGTACTTC.

CDR3 DNA: TGTGCCAGCGGACAGGGGGGGCAGCCCCAGCATTTT. It is translated as CASGQGGQPQHF. The rearrangement joins TRBV27 to TRBJ1-5; TRBD1 matches 10 bases. The CDR3 extends over 12 amino acids. CDR1 and CDR2 (germline): MNHEY, SMNVEV (reference sequence). The junction had 2 bases not matched to a gene; V was cut back by 8 bases and J by 7 bases.

The genes are TRBV5-4 and TRBJ1-3; D not resolved. This CDR3 comprises 14 residues. V lost 0 bases and J lost 5, with 9 bases in between. Germline loops: CDR1 SGHNT, CDR2 YYREEE (reference sequence). CDR3 coding DNA: TGTGCCAGCAGCTTGGAGGGTGGCCGAAACACCATATATTTT. Amino acid sequence: CASSLEGGRNTIYF.

As regards this clone: Distinct nucleotide sequences in the sample also encode this CDR3. V is TRBV15 and J is TRBJ1-5; D is possibly TRBD1 (6 bases). There are 13 residues in the CDR3. Germline-derived CDR1 and CDR2 are LNHNV and YYDKDF (reference sequence). Deletions cut 0 bases from V and 7 bases from J, with 7 bases between. Here the CDR3 reads CATSRDRGQPQHF. The CDR3 DNA reads as TGTGCCACCAGCAGAGATAGGGGGCAGCCCCAGCATTTT.

The CDR3 DNA sequence: TGCGCCAGCAGCCAAGAAAAGGGGGTTTACTACTACAATGAGCAGTTCTTC. It encodes CASSQEKGVYYYNEQFF. The V gene is TRBV4-3, the J gene TRBJ2-1, with a possible D match to TRBD1 (6 bases). Trimming left V 0 bases short and J 3 bases short, with 15 bases between. The germline V gene has CDR1 LGHNA and CDR2 YSLEER. This CDR3 region has 17 residues.